A selection of T cell receptor beta chains follows, all from one sample in a study of blood T cell repertoires in COVID-19. The repertoire was sequenced with immunoSEQ multiplex PCR; TCRdb's copy has only in-frame clones and lacks some. The sample gives fewer than 250,000 clones, 87% of which show up once; 2.6% is in the top ten. Input material: PBMCs or T cells enriched from blood (not recorded which). These receptors all come from a woman aged 25 to 39 with acute COVID-19. The CDR3 runs from the conserved cysteine through the conserved F or W. A D gene is named only where the DNA matches it firmly. Rows give clone size only sometimes, using once, few, many, or a class for an expanded clone.

v_call: TRBV11-2; d_call: TRBD1; j_call: TRBJ1-3; clone_size: few; cdr3_aa: CASSPGTGGNTIYF; cdr3_nt: TGTGCCAGCAGCCCCGGGACAGGAGGAAACACCATATATTTT
v_call: TRBV7-8; d_call: TRBD2; j_call: TRBJ2-1; clone_size: .; cdr3_aa: CASSSGLAGVNEQFF; cdr3_nt: TGTGCCAGCAGCTCAGGACTAGCGGGGGTCAATGAGCAGTTCTTC
v_call: TRBV25-1; d_call: .; j_call: TRBJ1-2; clone_size: .; cdr3_aa: CASRAREDGYTF; cdr3_nt: TGTGCCAGCAGAGCCAGGGAGGATGGCTACACCTTC
v_call: TRBV25-1; d_call: .; j_call: TRBJ1-5; clone_size: .; cdr3_aa: CASSTRQPSNQPQHF; cdr3_nt: TGTGCCAGCAGCACCAGACAACCTAGCAATCAGCCCCAGCATTTT
v_call: TRBV2; d_call: TRBD1; j_call: TRBJ2-7; clone_size: few; cdr3_aa: CASSELGAGQGSYEQYF; cdr3_nt: TGTGCCAGCAGTGAATTAGGAGCGGGACAGGGGTCCTACGAGCAGTACTTC
v_call: TRBV19; d_call: TRBD1; j_call: TRBJ1-3; clone_size: .; cdr3_aa: CASSSNRDRGRHTIYF; cdr3_nt: TGTGCCAGTAGTTCCAACCGGGACAGGGGTCGTCACACCATATATTTT
v_call: TRBV18; d_call: TRBD1; j_call: TRBJ1-2; clone_size: .; cdr3_aa: CASSQLRGESYTF; cdr3_nt: TGTGCCAGCTCACAACTCAGGGGGGAGAGCTACACCTTC
v_call: TRBV27; d_call: TRBD1; j_call: TRBJ2-7; clone_size: .; cdr3_aa: CASSLTGQGYEQYF; cdr3_nt: TGTGCCAGCAGTTTAACCGGACAGGGCTACGAGCAGTACTTC
v_call: TRBV5-1; d_call: .; j_call: TRBJ1-2; clone_size: .; cdr3_aa: CASSLSGENYGYTF; cdr3_nt: TGCGCCAGCAGCTTGTCTGGGGAGAACTATGGCTACACCTTC
v_call: TRBV2; d_call: .; j_call: TRBJ1-2; clone_size: few; cdr3_aa: CASSEGAGGYTF; cdr3_nt: TGTGCCAGCAGTGAAGGGGCAGGAGGCTACACCTTC
v_call: TRBV6-5; d_call: .; j_call: TRBJ1-3; clone_size: .; cdr3_aa: CATGRSSGNTIYF; cdr3_nt: TGTGCCACCGGCCGGAGCTCTGGAAACACCATATATTTT
v_call: TRBV7-8; d_call: TRBD2; j_call: TRBJ2-1; clone_size: once; cdr3_aa: CASSLGSGGFNEQFF; cdr3_nt: TGTGCCAGCAGCTTAGGGTCGGGGGGTTTCAATGAGCAGTTCTTC
v_call: TRBV6-1; d_call: TRBD1; j_call: TRBJ2-5; clone_size: .; cdr3_aa: CASSVGWDRRQETQYF; cdr3_nt: TGTGCCAGCAGTGTGGGATGGGACAGGCGGCAAGAGACCCAGTACTTC
v_call: TRBV5-1; d_call: .; j_call: TRBJ2-7; clone_size: .; cdr3_aa: CASSPVPRDEQYF; cdr3_nt: TGCGCCAGCAGCCCGGTACCCCGGGACGAGCAGTACTTC
v_call: TRBV7-2; d_call: TRBD2; j_call: TRBJ2-1; clone_size: .; cdr3_aa: CASSLPSGLAGGSEQFF; cdr3_nt: TGTGCCAGCAGCTTGCCCAGCGGATTAGCGGGGGGGTCTGAGCAGTTCTTC
v_call: TRBV6-1; d_call: .; j_call: TRBJ1-6; clone_size: .; cdr3_aa: CASSEGAPVYNSPLHF; cdr3_nt: TGTGCCAGCAGTGAAGGGGCACCCGTCTATAATTCACCCCTCCACTTT
v_call: TRBV7-9; d_call: TRBD1; j_call: TRBJ1-4; clone_size: .; cdr3_aa: CASSLVWTGGPTNEKLFF; cdr3_nt: TGTGCCAGCAGCTTAGTGTGGACAGGGGGGCCTACTAATGAAAAACTGTTTTTT
v_call: TRBV7-2; d_call: .; j_call: TRBJ1-6; clone_size: .; cdr3_aa: CASSPALVAGGPYNSPLHF; cdr3_nt: TGTGCCAGCAGCCCGGCCTTAGTAGCAGGAGGACCCTATAATTCACCCCTCCACTTT
v_call: TRBV2; d_call: .; j_call: TRBJ2-2; clone_size: .; cdr3_aa: CASTEDNSGELFF; cdr3_nt: TGTGCCAGCACCGAAGATAACTCCGGGGAGCTGTTTTTT
v_call: TRBV2; d_call: TRBD1; j_call: TRBJ1-2; clone_size: once; cdr3_aa: CASSMPTGQPANYGYTF; cdr3_nt: TGTGCCAGCAGTATGCCGACAGGGCAACCAGCTAACTATGGCTACACCTTC
v_call: TRBV6-1; d_call: .; j_call: TRBJ2-1; clone_size: .; cdr3_aa: CASSEAGTNYNEQFF; cdr3_nt: TGTGCCAGCAGTGAAGCCGGGACAAACTACAATGAGCAGTTCTTC
v_call: TRBV6-5; d_call: TRBD1; j_call: TRBJ2-1; clone_size: .; cdr3_aa: CASSYATGGYEQFF; cdr3_nt: TGTGCCAGCAGTTACGCAACAGGGGGCTATGAGCAGTTCTTC
v_call: TRBV29-1; d_call: TRBD1; j_call: TRBJ1-2; clone_size: .; cdr3_aa: CSVVTGGGYTF; cdr3_nt: TGCAGCGTTGTGACAGGGGGTGGCTACACCTTC
v_call: TRBV11-3; d_call: .; j_call: TRBJ2-7; clone_size: .; cdr3_aa: CASSPGGGTGDYEQYF; cdr3_nt: TGTGCCAGCAGCCCTGGGGGGGGGACAGGTGACTACGAGCAGTACTTC
v_call: TRBV5-1; d_call: TRBD1; j_call: TRBJ1-6; clone_size: .; cdr3_aa: CASSPRGHNRGNNSPLHF; cdr3_nt: TGCGCCAGCAGCCCCCGGGGGCACAACAGGGGGAATAATTCACCCCTCCACTTT
v_call: TRBV9; d_call: .; j_call: TRBJ2-2; clone_size: .; cdr3_aa: CASSESVRTGELFF; cdr3_nt: TGTGCCAGCAGCGAGTCGGTTCGCACCGGGGAGCTGTTTTTT
v_call: TRBV5-6; d_call: TRBD1; j_call: TRBJ1-2; clone_size: few; cdr3_aa: CASRIGQGSYGYTF; cdr3_nt: TGTGCCAGCAGGATTGGACAGGGATCCTATGGCTACACCTTC
v_call: TRBV5-5; d_call: .; j_call: TRBJ2-1; clone_size: .; cdr3_aa: CASSLAVTALNEQFF; cdr3_nt: TGTGCCAGCAGCTTGGCCGTAACAGCTCTCAATGAGCAGTTCTTC
v_call: TRBV7-2; d_call: TRBD1; j_call: TRBJ2-5; clone_size: .; cdr3_aa: CASSLGRTGAETQYF; cdr3_nt: TGTGCCAGCAGCTTAGGCCGGACAGGGGCTGAGACCCAGTACTTC
v_call: TRBV7-6; d_call: TRBD1; j_call: TRBJ1-4; clone_size: .; cdr3_aa: CASSLGGQGLNEKLFF; cdr3_nt: TGTGCCAGCAGCTTAGGAGGACAGGGTCTGAATGAAAAACTGTTTTTT
v_call: TRBV9; d_call: .; j_call: TRBJ1-3; clone_size: .; cdr3_aa: CASSVAEVGTIYF; cdr3_nt: TGTGCCAGCAGCGTAGCGGAGGTTGGCACCATATATTTT
v_call: TRBV27; d_call: .; j_call: TRBJ1-1; clone_size: .; cdr3_aa: CASSLAGSTEAFF; cdr3_nt: TGTGCCAGCAGTCTCGCCGGGAGCACTGAAGCTTTCTTT
v_call: TRBV18; d_call: .; j_call: TRBJ1-1; clone_size: .; cdr3_aa: CASSPSGQNTEAFF; cdr3_nt: TGTGCCAGCTCACCATCTGGACAGAACACTGAAGCTTTCTTT
v_call: TRBV2; d_call: TRBD2; j_call: TRBJ2-3; clone_size: .; cdr3_aa: CASSISGGVSDTQYF; cdr3_nt: TGTGCCAGCAGTATTAGCGGGGGGGTCTCGGATACGCAGTATTTT
v_call: TRBV30; d_call: TRBD1; j_call: TRBJ1-2; clone_size: few; cdr3_aa: CAWSETGNNYGYTF; cdr3_nt: TGTGCCTGGAGTGAGACAGGGAACAACTATGGCTACACCTTC
v_call: TRBV30; d_call: .; j_call: TRBJ1-5; clone_size: .; cdr3_aa: CAWSPTVNSNQPQHF; cdr3_nt: TGTGCCTGGAGCCCGACAGTGAATAGCAATCAGCCCCAGCATTTT
v_call: TRBV5-1; d_call: TRBD1; j_call: TRBJ1-2; clone_size: .; cdr3_aa: CASSLGGQAYGYTF; cdr3_nt: TGCGCCAGCAGCTTGGGGGGACAGGCCTATGGCTACACCTTC
v_call: TRBV5-1; d_call: TRBD1; j_call: TRBJ1-2; clone_size: .; cdr3_aa: CASSPGQSLYGYTF; cdr3_nt: TGCGCCAGCAGCCCGGGACAGTCACTCTATGGCTACACCTTC
v_call: TRBV4-1; d_call: .; j_call: TRBJ1-4; clone_size: .; cdr3_aa: CASSHVGGDGGKLFF; cdr3_nt: TGCGCCAGCAGCCACGTCGGCGGTGACGGGGGAAAACTGTTTTTT
v_call: TRBV7-2; d_call: TRBD1; j_call: TRBJ2-7; clone_size: .; cdr3_aa: CASTRQGVYEQYF; cdr3_nt: TGTGCCAGCACCAGACAGGGGGTCTACGAGCAGTACTTC
v_call: TRBV30; d_call: .; j_call: TRBJ2-2; clone_size: .; cdr3_aa: CAWSVRGANTGELFF; cdr3_nt: TGTGCCTGGAGTGTACGCGGGGCTAACACCGGGGAGCTGTTTTTT
v_call: TRBV5-6; d_call: TRBD1; j_call: TRBJ1-4; clone_size: .; cdr3_aa: CASSSWGQGDEKLFF; cdr3_nt: TGTGCCAGCAGCTCCTGGGGACAGGGGGACGAAAAACTGTTTTTT
v_call: TRBV10-2; d_call: TRBD2; j_call: TRBJ2-1; clone_size: .; cdr3_aa: CASSETRAGGPDEQFF; cdr3_nt: TGCGCCAGCAGTGAGACTAGAGCGGGGGGGCCGGATGAGCAGTTCTTC
v_call: TRBV28; d_call: TRBD1; j_call: TRBJ1-1; clone_size: .; cdr3_aa: CASSSQGAESTEAFF; cdr3_nt: TGTGCCAGCAGTTCACAGGGGGCTGAGAGCACTGAAGCTTTCTTT